This is a list of T cell receptor beta chains from one sample in a study of blood T cell repertoires in COVID-19. Repertoires were generated with immunoSEQ multiplex PCR, while TCRdb's copy carries only in-frame clones and drops some. The sample consists of 250,000 to 350,000 clones, roughly 83% of them appearing once. The source material was peripheral blood. The receptors shown here come from a human donor with COVID-19, enrolled during active disease. The donor label of this sample is uncertain. Both conserved end residues are part of each CDR3. Fields, in order: D gene, V gene, J gene, clone size, CDR3 DNA, CDR3 protein. The D gene is left open where the match is weak. Size is stated for part of the rows, as once, few or many counts, or as a class when the clone is expanded.

d_call: .; v_call: TRBV19; j_call: TRBJ1-5; clone_size: .; cdr3_nt: TGTGCCCGACTTCCCGGGACAAAAGGCAATCAGCCCCAGCATTTT; cdr3_aa: CARLPGTKGNQPQHF
d_call: TRBD2; v_call: TRBV5-1; j_call: TRBJ2-1; clone_size: once; cdr3_nt: TGCGCCAGCAGCTTGGCTAGCGGAGAGTACAATGAGCAGTTCTTC; cdr3_aa: CASSLASGEYNEQFF
d_call: .; v_call: TRBV12-3/TRBV12-4; j_call: TRBJ1-5; clone_size: .; cdr3_nt: TGTGCCAGCAGGATACTAAATCAGCCCCAGCATTTT; cdr3_aa: CASRILNQPQHF
d_call: .; v_call: TRBV7-2; j_call: TRBJ2-3; clone_size: .; cdr3_nt: TGTGCCAGCAGCTTAGAGACCCGGGTCACAGATACGCAGTATTTT; cdr3_aa: CASSLETRVTDTQYF
d_call: .; v_call: TRBV7-9; j_call: TRBJ1-1; clone_size: .; cdr3_nt: TGTGCCAGCAGCTTAGGAGGGCTAGCCTCTGAAGCTTTCTTT; cdr3_aa: CASSLGGLASEAFF
d_call: .; v_call: TRBV30; j_call: TRBJ1-1; clone_size: .; cdr3_nt: TGTGCCTGGAGTGGGGGCAGGGGCTCTGAAGCTTTCTTT; cdr3_aa: CAWSGGRGSEAFF
d_call: .; v_call: TRBV7-8; j_call: TRBJ2-5; clone_size: few; cdr3_nt: TGTGCCAGCAGCCCCCGAGGAAGCGATAAAGAGACCCAGTACTTC; cdr3_aa: CASSPRGSDKETQYF
d_call: .; v_call: TRBV5-1; j_call: TRBJ2-3; clone_size: .; cdr3_nt: TGCGCCAGCAGCCGAAGTGGGGGGAATGCAGATACGCAGTATTTT; cdr3_aa: CASSRSGGNADTQYF
d_call: .; v_call: TRBV6-5; j_call: TRBJ1-1; clone_size: few; cdr3_nt: TGTGCCAGCAGTTACGCCGGGAGGGAAGCTTTCTTT; cdr3_aa: CASSYAGREAFF
d_call: .; v_call: TRBV7-3; j_call: TRBJ2-2; clone_size: .; cdr3_nt: TGTGCCAGCAGCCCACGATTTGGGGCGGACACCGGGGAGCTGTTTTTT; cdr3_aa: CASSPRFGADTGELFF
d_call: TRBD2; v_call: TRBV2; j_call: TRBJ2-1; clone_size: .; cdr3_nt: TGTGCCAGCAGCCCGAGGACTAGCGGGAGCGATGAGCAGTTCTTC; cdr3_aa: CASSPRTSGSDEQFF
d_call: .; v_call: TRBV29-1; j_call: TRBJ1-1; clone_size: .; cdr3_nt: TGCAGCGTTGAATCGGGGTTTGGAGTCACTGAAGCTTTCTTT; cdr3_aa: CSVESGFGVTEAFF
d_call: TRBD1; v_call: TRBV24-1; j_call: TRBJ2-5; clone_size: .; cdr3_nt: TGTGCCACCAGTGAAGGGGACAGCTCCCAAGAGACCCAGTACTTC; cdr3_aa: CATSEGDSSQETQYF
d_call: .; v_call: TRBV11-2; j_call: TRBJ2-1; clone_size: .; cdr3_nt: TGTGCCAGCAGCTCCTCCCGGTCAGCGGACTCCTACAATGAGCAGTTCTTC; cdr3_aa: CASSSSRSADSYNEQFF
d_call: TRBD2; v_call: TRBV9; j_call: TRBJ2-5; clone_size: .; cdr3_nt: TGTGCCAGCAGCGCTGGACTAGGGCCCATTATCCAAGAGACCCAGTACTTC; cdr3_aa: CASSAGLGPIIQETQYF
d_call: TRBD2; v_call: TRBV19; j_call: TRBJ2-1; clone_size: .; cdr3_nt: TGTGCCAGTAGTATACACGGGACTAGCGTAGGTAATGAGCAGTTCTTC; cdr3_aa: CASSIHGTSVGNEQFF
d_call: TRBD1; v_call: TRBV27; j_call: TRBJ1-5; clone_size: .; cdr3_nt: TGTGCCAGCAGTCCCAACAGGGGGTTGGGCAATCAGCCCCAGCATTTT; cdr3_aa: CASSPNRGLGNQPQHF
d_call: .; v_call: TRBV11-3; j_call: TRBJ1-4; clone_size: .; cdr3_nt: TGTGCCAGCTCATCTGGCTGGTATAATGAAAAACTGTTTTTT; cdr3_aa: CASSSGWYNEKLFF
d_call: TRBD1; v_call: TRBV7-9; j_call: TRBJ1-4; clone_size: .; cdr3_nt: TGTGCCAGCAGTTTCGGGACAGAGAATGAAAAACTGTTTTTT; cdr3_aa: CASSFGTENEKLFF
d_call: .; v_call: TRBV11-2; j_call: TRBJ1-4; clone_size: .; cdr3_nt: TGTGCCAGCAGCGCGCTCCGGGGAGGTAATGAAAAACTGTTTTTT; cdr3_aa: CASSALRGGNEKLFF
d_call: .; v_call: TRBV6-1; j_call: TRBJ1-1; clone_size: .; cdr3_nt: TGTGCCAGCAGTGAGCGGGGAGTTTGGGGGAACACTGAAGCTTTCTTT; cdr3_aa: CASSERGVWGNTEAFF
d_call: TRBD2; v_call: TRBV7-9; j_call: TRBJ2-1; clone_size: .; cdr3_nt: TGTGCCAGCAGCTTCCGGACTAGCTCGACGGACAATGAGCAGTTCTTC; cdr3_aa: CASSFRTSSTDNEQFF
d_call: .; v_call: TRBV27; j_call: TRBJ1-3; clone_size: .; cdr3_nt: TGTGCCAGCAGTCCGGAGTTCTCTGGAAACACCATATATTTT; cdr3_aa: CASSPEFSGNTIYF
d_call: TRBD2; v_call: TRBV4-1; j_call: TRBJ2-3; clone_size: .; cdr3_nt: TGCGCCAGCAGCCAAGTTAGCGGGCGCACAGATACGCAGTATTTT; cdr3_aa: CASSQVSGRTDTQYF
d_call: TRBD2; v_call: TRBV15; j_call: TRBJ2-2; clone_size: .; cdr3_nt: TGTGCCACCTCCACCCGCGGGAGGGTTGGGGCCGGGGAGCTGTTTTTT; cdr3_aa: CATSTRGRVGAGELFF
d_call: .; v_call: TRBV5-4; j_call: TRBJ1-1; clone_size: .; cdr3_nt: TGTGCCAGCAGCCCGGAAGCCGGGGGACCGAACACTGAAGCTTTCTTT; cdr3_aa: CASSPEAGGPNTEAFF
d_call: .; v_call: TRBV7-2; j_call: TRBJ2-5; clone_size: .; cdr3_nt: TGTGCCAGCAGCTTAGTAACAGGGTCACAAGAGACCCAGTACTTC; cdr3_aa: CASSLVTGSQETQYF
d_call: TRBD2; v_call: TRBV29-1; j_call: TRBJ2-1; clone_size: once; cdr3_nt: TGCAGCGTTGTGGCTAGCGGGGATAACAATGAGCAGTTCTTC; cdr3_aa: CSVVASGDNNEQFF